This record concerns one T cell receptor beta chain sequence. The data are from a study of blood T cell repertoires in COVID-19. Recovered status applied to Cohort 3 donors who had two consecutive negative PCRs. It also applied to those with clearance or with symptom resolution. The table came from immunoSEQ multiplex PCR; TCRdb's copy has only in-frame clones and leaves some out. The sample lists more than 300,000 clones, just over 85% occurring once. The junction had 10 bases not matched to a gene; V was cut back by 2 bases and J by 8 bases. The CDR3 runs to 15 residues. Germline CDR1 is MDHEN and CDR2 is SYDVKM.

The sequence derives from a woman younger than 35 who had recovered from COVID-19. The V gene is TRBV28, the J gene TRBJ2-5; 8 bases are a match to TRBD1. Material: PBMCs or T cells enriched from blood (not recorded which). Here the CDR3 reads CASSLTQGGDITQYF. The CDR3 DNA follows: TGTGCCAGCAGTTTAACACAGGGGGGCGACATTACCCAGTACTTC.